These 7 T cell receptor beta chains came from one sample sequenced in a study of shared clonotypes between healthy human individuals. CD45RO-negative, CCR7-positively selected cells formed the naive CD8 fraction, excluding terminally differentiated effector memory CD45RA+ cells. Method: immunoSEQ multiplex PCR; TCRdb's copy keeps in-frame clones and lacks some. The sample holds roughly 2 million clones, about 95% seen once. Specimen: naive CD8+ T cells sorted from blood. The source is a man between 18 and 35 years old in good health.

In regard to this clone: At the DNA level, this CDR3 is encoded by other sequences in the same sample as well. In nucleotides, the CDR3 is TGCGCCAGCAGCTTGGGGACTAGCGGGCTGAGCTCCTACAATGAGCAGTTCTTC. The encoded protein is CASSLGTSGLSSYNEQFF. The chain uses TRBV5-1 and TRBJ2-1; 11 nucleotides agree with TRBD2. Trimming cost V 0 bases and J 0 bases; bases outside gene matches: 5. From germline, CDR1 is SGHRS and CDR2 YFSETQ. The length of the CDR3 is 18 residues.

This chain joins TRBV29-1 and TRBJ1-2, with D perhaps matching TRBD1 (5 bases). The length of the CDR3 is 13 residues. V lost 2 bases and J lost 8, with 15 bases in between. CDR1 and CDR2 (germline): SQVTM, ANQGSEA. CDR3 bases: TGCAGCGTTGAACAGGGTCAAGGTCAGGGCTACACCTTC. The encoded protein is CSVEQGQGQGYTF. Full variable domain (rest looked up from reference TRBV29-1 and TRBJ1-2): SAVISQKPSRDICQRGTSLTIQCQVDSQVTMMFWYRQQPGQSLTLIATANQGSEATYESGFVIDKFPISRPNLTFSTLTVSNMSPEDSSIYLCSVEQGQGQGYTFGSGTRLTVV.

The rearrangement links TRBV19 to TRBJ2-6, with 7 positions matching TRBD1. This CDR3 spans 18 amino acids. Germline loops: CDR1 LNHDA, CDR2 SQIVND (reference sequence). The junction had 10 bases not matched to a gene; V was cut back by 5 bases and J by 0 bases. The CDR3 nucleotides are TGTGCCAGTAGTCTACCGACAGGGTCTACCTCTGGGGCCAACGTCCTGACTTTC. It translates to CASSLPTGSTSGANVLTF.

Concerning this clone itself: Different DNA sequences within this sample yield the same CDR3. The chain has TRBV9 and TRBJ2-7; D might be TRBD2 (6 bases). The CDR3 spans 13 residues. Trimming stripped 3 bases from V and 1 base from J, with 8 bases between. Germline V CDR1 and CDR2: SGDLS, YYNGEE. The CDR3 loop reads CASSEGGSYEQYF. CDR3 DNA sequence: TGTGCCAGCAGCGAAGGAGGGTCCTACGAGCAGTACTTC.

The J gene is TRBJ2-7, the V gene TRBV5-6; 7 nucleotides align to TRBD1. Trimming took 3 bases from V and 2 from J; bases not matched to a gene: 8. Germline V gene data show CDR1 as SGHDT and CDR2 as YYEEEE. The CDR3 consists of 15 residues. For the CDR3, the DNA is TGTGCCAGCAGCTCCGGGACAGAGACGGCCTACGAGCAGTACTTC. Protein: CASSSGTETAYEQYF.

The gene calls are TRBV27 and TRBJ2-7; D is unresolved. This CDR3 spans 14 amino acids. V was clipped by 0 bases and J by 2 bases, with 8 bases between them. Germline assignment: CDR1 MNHEY and CDR2 SMNVEV (reference sequence). The CDR3 region has the DNA TGTGCCAGCAGTTTATCGATTGAGACCTACGAGCAGTACTTC. This gives the protein CASSLSIETYEQYF.

The rearrangement links TRBV5-4 to TRBJ2-7; 7 bases line up with TRBD1. The V segment lost 3 bases and the J segment 3 bases; nucleotides outside the gene matches: 3. The CDR3 consists of 13 residues. Looked up from germline, CDR1 is SGHNT and CDR2 is YYREEE (reference sequence). In nucleotides, the CDR3 is TGTGCCAGCAGCTGGGACAGTGACTACGAGCAGTACTTC. Residues: CASSWDSDYEQYF.